The next 30 T cell receptor beta chains were all read from a single sample in a study of CD8 T cells in ankylosing spondylitis. No cognate antigen is known for these TCRs. Overall study findings and caveats: Ankylosing spondylitis blood appeared to carry a characteristic TCR beta motif of several highly homologous variants.

Using its own MiXCR run on the 5' RACE reads, TCRdb lists one record per CDR3 protein. Among under 850,000 distinct CDR3 sequences listed, roughly 19% were seen once. Input material: blood, either unsorted or a sorted T cell fraction (not recorded which). Receptors originate from a male donor with ankylosing spondylitis.

The CDR3 protein is CASSRRRDSYEQYF. The CDR3 DNA sequence: TGTGCCAGCAGTAGGCGAAGGGATTCCTACGAGCAGTACTTC. The chain has TRBV2 and TRBJ2-7, with no clear D. From germline, CDR1 is SNHLY and CDR2 FYNNEI. The V and J ends lost 5 bases and 1 base respectively, with 12 bases between them. This CDR3 region has 14 residues.

This clonotype has a handful of counts. The rearrangement joins TRBV12-3 or TRBV12-4 to TRBJ2-4; 7 positions match TRBD2. The V gene end was trimmed by 4 bases and the J gene end by 3 bases; junction bases not matched to a gene: 12. CDR3 length equals 17 residues. The CDR3 bases are TGTGCCAGCAGTTACCTAGTCGTCGGCGGGGGCAAAAACATTCAGTACTTC. Its protein is CASSYLVVGGGKNIQYF.

The chain uses TRBV7-8 and TRBJ2-1; D might be TRBD1 (5 bases). Trimming cost V 2 bases and J 7 bases, with 24 bases left between them. Germline CDR1 and CDR2: SGHVS and FQNEAQ. The CDR3 runs 18 residues. CDR3 protein: CASSLISGRAVGVNEQFF. CDR3 bases: TGTGCCAGCAGCTTAATATCTGGCAGGGCGGTAGGAGTGAATGAGCAGTTCTTC.

This clonotype came up a few times. J is TRBJ1-4 and V is TRBV12-3 or TRBV12-4, with D tentatively TRBD1 (5 bases). The CDR3 covers 14 residues. V lost 6 bases and J lost 4, with 12 bases in between. The CDR3 region has the DNA TGTGCCAGCAGAGCCGGGACGCTTAATGAAAAACTGTTTTTT. Translating it yields CASRAGTLNEKLFF.

This sequence joins TRBV27 and TRBJ2-7; 11 positions agree with TRBD2. The germline gives CDR1 MNHEY, CDR2 SMNVEV (reference sequence). The CDR3 runs 15 residues. The V gene end was trimmed by 2 bases and the J gene end by 4 bases; junction bases not matched to a gene: 4. The CDR3, as DNA: TGTGCCAGCAGTTTACGGGCTAGCGGGGGGTACGAGCAGTACTTC. This sequence encodes CASSLRASGGYEQYF.

This clonotype has more than one count but fewer than ten. The CDR3 is CASSFGPWETQYF. CDR3 bases: TGTGCCAGCAGCTTCGGACCCTGGGAGACCCAGTACTTC. This chain connects TRBV7-3 to TRBJ2-5, with unresolved D. Germline V lookup: CDR1 SGHTA, CDR2 FQGTGA. The ends were cut back, 3 bases at V and 5 bases at J, with 10 bases in the middle. The CDR3 spans 13 residues.

Here the CDR3 reads CASSLPGPTYNEQFF. CDR3 in DNA: TGCGCCAGCAGCCTTCCCGGGCCTACCTACAATGAGCAGTTCTTC. The chain employs TRBV5-1 and TRBJ2-1; the D is unclear. The ends were cut back, 4 bases at V and 2 bases at J, with 13 bases in the middle. The CDR3 runs 15 residues. CDR1 is SGHRS, CDR2 YFSETQ, per germline. The full variable domain, in which reference TRBV5-1 and TRBJ2-1 provide the parts outside the CDR3, is KAGVTQTPRYLIKTRGQQVTLSCSPISGHRSVSWYQQTPGQGLQFLFEYFSETQRNKGNFPGRFSGRQFSNSRSEMNVSTLELGDSALYLCASSLPGPTYNEQFFGPGTRLTVL.

The chain uses TRBV3-1 and TRBJ2-2, with D possibly matching TRBD2 (5 bases). Germline V lookup: CDR1 LGHDT, CDR2 YNNKEL (reference sequence). The length of the CDR3 is 15 residues. The V and J ends lost 5 bases and 0 bases respectively, with 10 bases between them. The CDR3 DNA follows: TGTGCCAGCAGCACCTACGGGACGAACACCGGGGAGCTGTTTTTT. Its protein product is CASSTYGTNTGELFF.

This clonotype was counted between two and nine times. This chain connects TRBV5-6 to TRBJ2-1; D is ambiguous. Trimming stripped 4 bases from V and 0 bases from J, with 20 bases between. Germline V gene sequence: CDR1 SGHDT, CDR2 YYEEEE. This CDR3 is built from 18 residues. The CDR3: CASSQRQPSPSSYNEQFF. The CDR3 nucleotides read TGTGCCAGCAGCCAGAGGCAGCCTAGTCCGAGCTCCTACAATGAGCAGTTCTTC.

About this clonotype itself: A read error may account for a junction end that differs from germline. CDR3 DNA: TGTGCCAGCAGATTATCCGGACTAGCGGGAAACACCGGGGAGCTGTTTTTT. It yields the protein CASRLSGLAGNTGELFF. The V call is TRBV28, the J call TRBJ2-2; 12 bases agree with TRBD2. Looked up from germline, CDR1 is MDHEN and CDR2 is SYDVKM. The CDR3 is 17 amino acids.

The V call is TRBV27, the J call TRBJ2-1; D is unclear. The CDR3 covers 14 residues. In germline, CDR1 is MNHEY, CDR2 SMNVEV (reference sequence). V lost 3 bases and J lost 2, with 8 bases in between. The CDR3 region has the DNA TGTGCCAGCAGTTTCTGTCTAGCCTACAATGAGCAGTTCTTC. Translation gives CASSFCLAYNEQFF.

Only a few counts were recorded for this clonotype. This chain uses TRBV29-1 with TRBJ1-5; the D gene is possibly TRBD1 (5 bases). The V and J ends lost 5 bases and 1 base respectively, with 9 bases between them. The CDR3 is 13 residues long. Germline V gene lookup returns CDR1 SQVTM and CDR2 ANQGSEA. The CDR3 is CSVSPGSNQPQHF. The CDR3 DNA sequence: TGCAGCGTTTCCCCAGGGAGCAATCAGCCCCAGCATTTT.

This clonotype was picked up a small number of times. J is TRBJ1-5 and V is TRBV28; 7 bases line up with TRBD1. This CDR3 spans 15 amino acids. Trimming took 6 bases from V and 9 from J; bases not matched to a gene: 14. From germline, CDR1 is MDHEN and CDR2 SYDVKM. CDR3 sequence: CASRRPGTAEGPQHF. CDR3 bases: TGTGCCAGCAGGCGACCCGGGACAGCCGAAGGGCCCCAGCATTTT.

This clonotype has a handful of counts. J is TRBJ2-7 and V is TRBV7-9; D is possibly TRBD1 or TRBD2 (5 bases each). This CDR3 is 12 amino acids long. V lost 4 bases and J lost 7, with 11 bases in between. The germline V gene encodes CDR1 SEHNR and CDR2 FQNEAQ (reference sequence). CDR3 DNA sequence: TGTGCCAGCAGCTGGGGGACGGAAGAGCAGTACTTC. Its translation: CASSWGTEEQYF.

This clonotype has just a few counts. The chain is built from TRBV7-2 and TRBJ2-3, with unresolved D. This CDR3 has 14 amino acids. CDR1 and CDR2 (germline): SGHTA, FQGNSA. V lost 3 bases and J lost 2, with 9 bases in between. The CDR3 sequence: CASSLATYTDTQYF. CDR3 sequence (DNA): TGTGCCAGCAGCTTGGCGACATACACAGATACGCAGTATTTT. The full variable domain, its missing parts supplied by reference TRBV7-2 and TRBJ2-3, is GAGVSQSPSNKVTEKGKDVELRCDPISGHTALYWYRQSLGQGLEFLIYFQGNSAPDKSGLPSDRFSAERTGGSVSTLTIQRTQQEDSAVYLCASSLATYTDTQYFGPGTRLTVL.

This chain joins TRBV20-1 and TRBJ1-3; the D is unclear. CDR1 is DFQATT and CDR2 is SNEGSKA in the germline V gene (reference sequence). V lost 3 bases and J lost 2, with 8 bases in between. The length of the CDR3 is 13 residues. Written as DNA, the CDR3 is TGCAGTGCTAGTCCAGATACTGGAAACACCATATATTTT. Its protein product is CSASPDTGNTIYF.

The rearrangement uses TRBV2 and TRBJ2-7; D call uncertain. V was shortened by 4 bases and J by 2 bases, with 6 bases between the two germline ends. The germline V gene has CDR1 SNHLY and CDR2 FYNNEI. This CDR3 contains 12 residues. In DNA form, the CDR3 reads TGTGCCAGCAGTGTTCAGGCCTACGAGCAGTACTTC. Amino acids: CASSVQAYEQYF.

This chain uses TRBV5-1 with TRBJ2-3, with TRBD2 as a possible D gene (5 bases). The germline gives CDR1 SGHRS, CDR2 YFSETQ. Trimming removed 5 bases at V and 0 bases at J, with 13 bases between. CDR3 length equals 15 residues. The CDR3 coding sequence is TGCGCCAGCAGACGAGACCGGGGAAGCACAGATACGCAGTATTTT. Translating gives CASRRDRGSTDTQYF.

This clonotype was picked up many times. V and J are TRBV4-3 and TRBJ2-1; 9 bases line up with TRBD2. The CDR3 extends over 17 amino acids. CDR1 is LGHNA and CDR2 is YSLEER in the germline V gene. V lost 4 bases and J lost 5; bases outside the gene matches: 12. The CDR3 nucleotides read TGCGCCAGCAGCCCAGAAGTAGCGGGAGAGCCGCACAATGAGCAGTTCTTC. Protein: CASSPEVAGEPHNEQFF.

The CDR3 sequence is CASSQQTGVNEKLFF. In DNA form, the CDR3 reads TGCGCCAGCAGCCAACAAACAGGGGTTAATGAAAAACTGTTTTTT. This chain uses TRBV4-1 with TRBJ1-4; 7 bases match TRBD1. Looked up from germline, CDR1 is MGHRA and CDR2 is YSYEKL. This CDR3 is built from 15 residues. V lost 2 bases and J lost 4; bases outside the gene matches: 4.

This clonotype has only a few counts. This sequence joins TRBV18 and TRBJ2-1; D remains unclear. The germline V gene has CDR1 KGHSH and CDR2 LQKENI. The CDR3 has 13 residues. V lost 1 base to trimming and J lost 3 bases, with 4 bases between them. DNA of the CDR3: TGTGCCAGCTCACCACAGGACTACAATGAGCAGTTCTTC. It encodes CASSPQDYNEQFF.

This clonotype was seen a few times. The chain has TRBV4-2 and TRBJ1-5; TRBD1 matches at 9 bases. Trimming took 2 bases from V and 7 from J; bases not matched to a gene: 9. The V gene's germline CDR1 is LGHNA and CDR2 YNFKEQ. This CDR3 is 16 amino acids long. The CDR3 region is CASSQLQGALGQPQHF. CDR3 bases: TGTGCCAGCAGCCAACTACAGGGGGCACTGGGGCAGCCCCAGCATTTT.

The J gene is TRBJ2-2, the V gene TRBV30; tentatively, D is TRBD2 (5 bases). The ends were cut back, 2 bases at V and 7 bases at J, with 17 bases in the middle. The CDR3 is 15 residues long. Germline V gene data show CDR1 as GTSNPN and CDR2 as SVGIG (reference sequence). Here the CDR3 reads CAWSNPATIYGELFF. The CDR3 nucleotides read TGTGCCTGGAGTAATCCCGCGACTATTTACGGGGAGCTGTTTTTT.

The J gene is TRBJ2-1, the V gene TRBV29-1; TRBD2 agrees at 11 bases. From germline, CDR1 is SQVTM and CDR2 ANQGSEA. V shed 7 bases and J 7 bases; nucleotides not matched to a gene: 9. The CDR3 contains 14 residues. CDR3 sequence (DNA): TGCAGCGCCGCTTCACTAGCGGGAGAGAATGAGCAGTTCTTC. Its protein is CSAASLAGENEQFF.

This clonotype was observed at least ten times. The CDR3 reads CSVDGPAASYNEQFF. DNA of the CDR3: TGCAGCGTTGATGGACCCGCAGCCTCCTACAATGAGCAGTTCTTC. The rearrangement joins TRBV29-1 to TRBJ2-1; D is unresolved. Germline CDR1 reads SQVTM; CDR2 reads ANQGSEA. Trimming left V 3 bases short and J 0 bases short, with 12 bases between. CDR3 length equals 15 residues.

V usage is TRBV9 and J usage is TRBJ2-2; the D gene is possibly TRBD1 (6 bases). Germline V gives CDR1 SGDLS, CDR2 YYNGEE. The CDR3 consists of 14 residues. The V end lost 5 bases, the J end lost 6 bases, and 14 bases lay between the germline ends. The CDR3 region has the DNA TGTGCCAGCAGACCAACAGGGATCTCCGGGGAGCTGTTTTTT. It codes for CASRPTGISGELFF.

V and J are TRBV20-1 and TRBJ2-7; D may be TRBD1 or TRBD2 (5 bases each). Germline CDR1 DFQATT, CDR2 SNEGSKA (reference sequence). Trimming cost V 4 bases and J 4 bases, with 23 bases left between them. This CDR3 has 16 residues. CDR3 sequence reads: CSAKDAMDSRGYEQYF. CDR3 sequence (DNA): TGCAGTGCTAAAGACGCGATGGATTCGAGGGGTTACGAGCAGTACTTC.

The chain uses TRBV7-2 and TRBJ2-1; 11 bases align to TRBD2. The ends lost 5 bases at V and 5 bases at J; junction bases unmatched: 5. The CDR3 loop spans 15 amino acids. Germline V gene sequence: CDR1 SGHTA, CDR2 FQGNSA. The CDR3 is CASSDTSGSNNEQFF. CDR3 DNA: TGTGCCAGCAGCGACACTAGCGGGAGTAACAATGAGCAGTTCTTC.

This clonotype was seen only a few times. The V and J genes are TRBV7-9 and TRBJ2-1; 7 bases are a match to TRBD1. The CDR3 has 17 residues. Germline loops: CDR1 SEHNR, CDR2 FQNEAQ (reference sequence). With V trimmed by 7 bases and J by 3 bases, 15 bases remained unmatched. CDR3 coding DNA: TGTGCCAGCACCTATGTCCGAGGGGCAGGGGGCTACAATGAGCAGTTCTTC. Protein sequence: CASTYVRGAGGYNEQFF.

The table lists this clonotype with a few counts. The V and J genes are TRBV20-1 and TRBJ2-1, with 8 bases aligning to TRBD2. V shed 0 bases, J shed 4 bases, and the junction held 11 bases outside the gene matches. The germline V gene encodes CDR1 DFQATT and CDR2 SNEGSKA (reference sequence). This CDR3 contains 17 residues. The CDR3 coding sequence is TGCAGTGCTAGAGAGTTCCCACGGGGGGGCGTATACAATGAGCAGTTCTTC. Translating it yields CSAREFPRGGVYNEQFF.